This T cell receptor (beta chain) is from a study of cytomegalovirus exposure and HLA in healthy donors. Vbeta (60) and Jbeta (13) primers were used in the PCR. Produced via immunoSEQ multiplex PCR; TCRdb's table is partial and in-frame only. The sample yields roughly 100,000 clones, roughly three quarters seen once. CDR1 is SEHNR and CDR2 is FQNEAQ in the germline V gene (reference sequence). V was clipped by 0 bases and J by 1 base, with 9 bases between them. CDR3 length: 15 residues. Findings and limits, study-wide: There were over 150 TCR beta chains listed as cytomegalovirus-associated. Using the classifier, cytomegalovirus status was reportedly diagnosed with high specificity and sensitivity. Most TCR sequences showed up rarely, but some public TCRs showed up in many donors.

Note on this clone: Its antigen is not known.

The rearrangement uses TRBV7-9 and TRBJ1-1, with D perhaps TRBD1 (5 bases). This clonotype was sampled from a man over 45 in good health and CMV-seropositive. The source material was PBMCs. CDR3 nucleotide sequence: TGTGCCAGCAGCTTAGCTGCCGGGGGGAACACTGAAGCTTTCTTT. Encoded protein: CASSLAAGGNTEAFF.